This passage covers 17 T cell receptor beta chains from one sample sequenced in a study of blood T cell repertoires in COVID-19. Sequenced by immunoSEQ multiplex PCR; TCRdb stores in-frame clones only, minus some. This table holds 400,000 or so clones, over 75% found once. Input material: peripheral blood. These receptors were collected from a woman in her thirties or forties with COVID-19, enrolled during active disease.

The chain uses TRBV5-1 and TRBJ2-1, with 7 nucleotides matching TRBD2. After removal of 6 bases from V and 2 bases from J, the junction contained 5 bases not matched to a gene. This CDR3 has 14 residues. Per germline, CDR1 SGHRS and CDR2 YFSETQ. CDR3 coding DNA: TGCGCCAGCACCCTTAGCGGGCCCTACAATGAGCAGTTCTTC. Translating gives CASTLSGPYNEQFF.

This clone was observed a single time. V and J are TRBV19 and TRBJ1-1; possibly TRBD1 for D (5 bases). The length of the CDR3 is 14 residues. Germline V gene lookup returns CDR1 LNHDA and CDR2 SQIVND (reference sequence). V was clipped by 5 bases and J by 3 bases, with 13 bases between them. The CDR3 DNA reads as TGTGCCAGTAGTCACAGGTCAAGGGACACTGAAGCTTTCTTT. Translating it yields CASSHRSRDTEAFF.

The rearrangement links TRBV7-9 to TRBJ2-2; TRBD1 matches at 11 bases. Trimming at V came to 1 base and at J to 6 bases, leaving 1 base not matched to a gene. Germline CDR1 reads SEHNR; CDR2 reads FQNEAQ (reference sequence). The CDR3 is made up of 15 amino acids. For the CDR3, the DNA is TGTGCCAGCAGCTTAGAGGGACAGGGGGCCGGGGAGCTGTTTTTT. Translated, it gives CASSLEGQGAGELFF.

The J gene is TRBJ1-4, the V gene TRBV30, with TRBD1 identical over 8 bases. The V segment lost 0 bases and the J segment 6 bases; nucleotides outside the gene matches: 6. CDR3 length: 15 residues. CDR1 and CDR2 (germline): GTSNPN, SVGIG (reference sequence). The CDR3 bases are TGTGCCTGGAGTGTACAGGGGGGATCTTATGAAAAACTGTTTTTT. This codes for CAWSVQGGSYEKLFF.

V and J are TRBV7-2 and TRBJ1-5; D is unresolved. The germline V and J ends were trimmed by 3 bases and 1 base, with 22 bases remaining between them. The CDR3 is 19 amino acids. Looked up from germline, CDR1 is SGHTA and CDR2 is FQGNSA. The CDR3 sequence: CASSFTRRNEALSNQPQHF. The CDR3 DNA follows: TGTGCCAGCAGCTTTACGAGGCGAAACGAGGCTTTGAGCAATCAGCCCCAGCATTTT.

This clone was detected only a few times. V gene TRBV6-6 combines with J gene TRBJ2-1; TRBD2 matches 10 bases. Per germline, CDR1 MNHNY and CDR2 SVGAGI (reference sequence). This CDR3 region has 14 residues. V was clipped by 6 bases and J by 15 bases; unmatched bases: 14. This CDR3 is CASRLASGGAEGFF. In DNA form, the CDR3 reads TGTGCCAGCAGATTAGCTAGCGGGGGCGCCGAGGGGTTCTTC.

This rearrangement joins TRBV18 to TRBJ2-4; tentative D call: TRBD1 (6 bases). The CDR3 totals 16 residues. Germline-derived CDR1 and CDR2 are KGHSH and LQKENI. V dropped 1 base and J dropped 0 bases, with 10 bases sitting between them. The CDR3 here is CASSPRDKIAKNIQYF. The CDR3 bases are TGTGCCAGCTCACCACGGGACAAAATAGCCAAAAACATTCAGTACTTC.

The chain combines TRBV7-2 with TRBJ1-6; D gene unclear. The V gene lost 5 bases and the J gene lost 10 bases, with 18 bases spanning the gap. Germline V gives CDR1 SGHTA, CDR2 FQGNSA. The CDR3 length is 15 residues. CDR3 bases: TGTGCCAGCAGCCCCCTGGGAGGCGGATACTCACCCCTCCACTTT. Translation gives CASSPLGGGYSPLHF.

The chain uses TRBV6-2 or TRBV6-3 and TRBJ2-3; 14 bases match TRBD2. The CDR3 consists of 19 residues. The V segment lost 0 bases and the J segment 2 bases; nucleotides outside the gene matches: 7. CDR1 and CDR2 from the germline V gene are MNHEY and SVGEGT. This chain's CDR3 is CASSYSGTSGRRNTDTQYF. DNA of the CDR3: TGTGCCAGCAGTTACTCCGGGACTAGCGGGAGAAGAAACACAGATACGCAGTATTTT.

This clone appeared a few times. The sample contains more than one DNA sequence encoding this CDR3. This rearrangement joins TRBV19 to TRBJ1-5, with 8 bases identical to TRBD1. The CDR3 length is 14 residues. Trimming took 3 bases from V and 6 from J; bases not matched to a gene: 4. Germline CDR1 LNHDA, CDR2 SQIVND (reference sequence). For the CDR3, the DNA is TGTGCCAGTAGTATCGGACAGGGAGGTCAGCCCCAGCATTTT. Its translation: CASSIGQGGQPQHF.

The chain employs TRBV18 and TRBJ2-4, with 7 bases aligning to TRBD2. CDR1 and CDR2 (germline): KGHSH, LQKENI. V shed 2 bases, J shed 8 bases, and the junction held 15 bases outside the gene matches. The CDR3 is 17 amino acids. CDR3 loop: CASSPWASGTHLDIQYF. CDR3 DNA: TGTGCCAGCTCACCATGGGCTAGCGGAACTCATTTGGACATTCAGTACTTC.

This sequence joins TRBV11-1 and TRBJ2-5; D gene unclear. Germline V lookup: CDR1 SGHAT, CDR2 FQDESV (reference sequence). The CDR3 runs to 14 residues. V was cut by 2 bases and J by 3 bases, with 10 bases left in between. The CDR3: CASSLSGREETQYF. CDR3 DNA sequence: TGTGCCAGCAGCTTATCAGGCAGAGAAGAGACCCAGTACTTC.

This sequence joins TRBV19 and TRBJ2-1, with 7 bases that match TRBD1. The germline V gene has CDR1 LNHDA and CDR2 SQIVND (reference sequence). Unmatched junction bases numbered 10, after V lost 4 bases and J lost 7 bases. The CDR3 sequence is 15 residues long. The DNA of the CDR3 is TGTGCCAGTAGTACGGGACAGAGTGTTATTAATGAGCAGTTCTTC. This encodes CASSTGQSVINEQFF.

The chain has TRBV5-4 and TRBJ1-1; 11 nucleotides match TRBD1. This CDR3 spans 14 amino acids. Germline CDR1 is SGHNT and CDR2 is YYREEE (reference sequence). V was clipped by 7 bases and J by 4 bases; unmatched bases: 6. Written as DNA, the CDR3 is TGTGCCAGCGCTACCGGGACAGGGGGCACTGAAGCTTTCTTT. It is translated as CASATGTGGTEAFF.

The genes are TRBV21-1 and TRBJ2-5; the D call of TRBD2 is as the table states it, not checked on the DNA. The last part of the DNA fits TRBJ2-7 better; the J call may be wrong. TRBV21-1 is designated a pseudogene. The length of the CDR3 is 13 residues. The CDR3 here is CASIPGPDYEQYF. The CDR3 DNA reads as TGTGCCAGCATACCGGGACCGGACTACGAGCAGTACTTC.

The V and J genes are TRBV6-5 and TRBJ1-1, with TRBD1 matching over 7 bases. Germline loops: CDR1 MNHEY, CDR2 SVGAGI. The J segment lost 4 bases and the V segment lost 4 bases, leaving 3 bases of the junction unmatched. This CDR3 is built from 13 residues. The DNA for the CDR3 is TGTGCCAGCAGTTCCCACAGGGGCACTGAAGCTTTCTTT. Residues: CASSSHRGTEAFF.

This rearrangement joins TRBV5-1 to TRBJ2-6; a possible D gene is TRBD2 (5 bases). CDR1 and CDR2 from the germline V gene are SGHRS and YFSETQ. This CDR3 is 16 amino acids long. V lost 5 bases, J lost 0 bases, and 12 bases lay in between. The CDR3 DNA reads TGCGCCAGCAGTGTCCGGGAACTCTCTGGGGCCAACGTCCTGACTTTC. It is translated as CASSVRELSGANVLTF.